A selection of T cell receptor beta chains follows, all from one sample in a study of cytotoxic CD8 clonotypes in ibrutinib-treated CLL. Assay used: immunoSEQ multiplex PCR; TCRdb lists only in-frame clones, some missing. The sample has tens of thousands of clones; 45% to 50% are singletons. Sequencing was performed on PBMCs, taken before ibrutinib treatment. These TCRs come from a human donor with chronic lymphocytic leukemia. Each CDR3 is given with its conserved first and last residue. Fields, in order: J gene, V gene, D gene, clone size, CDR3 DNA, CDR3 protein. D genes are given only for firm matches. Where a row states a size, it is once, few, many or the class of an expanded clone; other rows omit it.

>TRBJ1-5|TRBV5-8|.|.
TGTGCCAGCAGCCACGGGGAACATTTT
CASSHGEHF
>TRBJ2-7|TRBV7-3|.|few
TGTGCCAGCAGCCCTTTGGGACACCGATCGGACTACGAGCAGTACTTC
CASSPLGHRSDYEQYF
>TRBJ1-1|TRBV4-1|.|few
TGCGCCAGCAGCCAAGAGACCGAGGGGGTGCGGGCTTTCTTT
CASSQETEGVRAFF
>TRBJ2-7|TRBV5-1|TRBD2|few
TGCGCCAGCAGCTCAGGACTAGCGTCTTACGAGCAGTACTTC
CASSSGLASYEQYF
>TRBJ2-7|TRBV5-1|.|.
TGTGCCAGCAGCTTGGTTGGTGGGGCCTACGAGCAGTACTTC
CASSLVGGAYEQYF
>TRBJ2-5|TRBV29-1|TRBD1|few
TGCAGCGTGGGGGACAGGGGGGTAAGGAACTTC
CSVGDRGVRNF
>TRBJ1-1|TRBV10-3|TRBD1|few
TGTGCCATCAGTGGAAGGACAGGGCAGAACACTGAAGCTTTCTTT
CAISGRTGQNTEAFF
>TRBJ1-6|TRBV2|.|.
TGTGCCAGCAGTCGGAGCTCCTATAATTCACCCCTCCACTTT
CASSRSSYNSPLHF
>TRBJ2-1|TRBV7-7|TRBD1|.
TGTGCTAGCAGCTTTGGGACAGGGTCGGACAATGAGCAGTTCTTC
CASSFGTGSDNEQFF
>TRBJ2-7|TRBV18|TRBD2|few
TGTGCCAGCTCGGTAGCGGGGGACTCCTACGAGCAGTACTTC
CASSVAGDSYEQYF
>TRBJ1-1|TRBV5-6|.|.
TGTGCCAGCAGCCTGACGCTGAACACTGAAGCTTTCTTT
CASSLTLNTEAFF
>TRBJ2-2|TRBV18|.|many
TGTGCCAGCTCACCTCTTGACCCGGCGAACACCGGGGAGCTGTTTTTT
CASSPLDPANTGELFF
>TRBJ2-5|TRBV9|.|.
TGTGCCAGCAGCGAAGGGGCTTCGTTCCAGGAGACCCAGTACTTC
CASSEGASFQETQYF
>TRBJ1-1|TRBV6-5|.|.
TGTGCCAGCAGTTACTCGAGGGGCAACACTGAAGCTTTCTTT
CASSYSRGNTEAFF
>TRBJ1-1|TRBV7-2|TRBD1|.
TGTGCCAGCAGCTTAGAGCAGGGGGCGGGCACTGAAGCTTTCTTT
CASSLEQGAGTEAFF
>TRBJ2-5|TRBV20-1|.|.
TGCAGTGCTATGACAACAGAGACCCAGTACTTC
CSAMTTETQYF
>TRBJ1-4|TRBV5-6|TRBD1|.
TGTGCCAGCAGCATTATACAGGGGGGCGAAAAACTGTTTTTT
CASSIIQGGEKLFF
>TRBJ2-7|TRBV4-2|.|.
TGTGCCAGCAGCCAAGATCCGGTGGGGGGTACCTACGAGCAGTACTTC
CASSQDPVGGTYEQYF
>TRBJ2-1|TRBV5-1|TRBD1|.
TGCGCCAGCAGCTTCTTCGGGACAGGGGGCGAAGAGCAGTTCTTC
CASSFFGTGGEEQFF
>TRBJ1-6|TRBV23-1|.|few
TGCGCCAGCCGTATTTCGGTGAGCTCCTATAATTCACCCCTCCACTTT
CASRISVSSYNSPLHF
>TRBJ1-3|TRBV7-8|TRBD1|.
TGTGCCAGCAGCTTAGGGGACAGGGTGAACACCATATATTTT
CASSLGDRVNTIYF
>TRBJ2-3|TRBV5-1|.|.
TGCGCCAGCAGCTTGGAAAGGGTTGGACCAGATACGCAGTATTTT
CASSLERVGPDTQYF
>TRBJ2-7|TRBV6-5|TRBD1|few
TGTGCCAGCAGAAACAGGGGGAAGGTTTACGAGCAGTACTTC
CASRNRGKVYEQYF
>TRBJ1-2|TRBV7-3|.|few
TGTGCCAGCAGCGTCAACAGGGATTCCGGCTACACCTTC
CASSVNRDSGYTF
>TRBJ1-6|TRBV27|.|few
TGTGCCAGCCGCAGTATAGGCGTCGGTTCACCCCTCCACTTT
CASRSIGVGSPLHF
>TRBJ1-1|TRBV6-5|.|.
TGTGCCAGCAGACCTCGCCAGGGGTGGAACACTGAAGCTTTCTTT
CASRPRQGWNTEAFF
>TRBJ2-3|TRBV10-1|.|few
TGCGCCAGCAGTCTAAACGTTGGAGATACGCAGTATTTT
CASSLNVGDTQYF